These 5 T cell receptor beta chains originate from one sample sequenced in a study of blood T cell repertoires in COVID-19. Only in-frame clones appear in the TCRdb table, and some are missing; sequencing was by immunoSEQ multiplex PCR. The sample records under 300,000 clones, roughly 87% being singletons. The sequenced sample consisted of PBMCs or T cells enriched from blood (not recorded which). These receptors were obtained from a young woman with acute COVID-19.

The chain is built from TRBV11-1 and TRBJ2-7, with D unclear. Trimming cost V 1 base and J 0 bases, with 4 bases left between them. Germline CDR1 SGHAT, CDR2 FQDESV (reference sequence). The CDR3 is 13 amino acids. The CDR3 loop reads CASSLGVSYEQYF. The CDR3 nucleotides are TGTGCCAGCAGCTTAGGAGTCTCCTACGAGCAGTACTTC.

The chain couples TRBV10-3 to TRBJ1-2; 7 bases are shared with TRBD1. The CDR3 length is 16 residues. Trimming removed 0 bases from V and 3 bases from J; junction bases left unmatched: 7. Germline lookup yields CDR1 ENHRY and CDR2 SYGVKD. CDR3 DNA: TGTGCCATCAGTGAGTCAGGGGGCCGGGCAGACTATGGCTACACCTTC. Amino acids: CAISESGGRADYGYTF.

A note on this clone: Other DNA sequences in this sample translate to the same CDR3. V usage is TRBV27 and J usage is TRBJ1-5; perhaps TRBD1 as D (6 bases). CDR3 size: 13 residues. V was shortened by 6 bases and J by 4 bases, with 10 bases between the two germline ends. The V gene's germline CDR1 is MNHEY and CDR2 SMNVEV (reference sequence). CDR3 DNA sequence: TGTGCCAGCAGCCCAACAGGGAATCAGCCCCAGCATTTT. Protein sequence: CASSPTGNQPQHF.

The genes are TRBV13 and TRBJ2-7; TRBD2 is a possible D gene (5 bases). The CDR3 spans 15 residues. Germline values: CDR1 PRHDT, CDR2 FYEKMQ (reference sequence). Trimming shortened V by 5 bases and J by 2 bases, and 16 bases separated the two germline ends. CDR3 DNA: TGTGCCAGCAGCCCCCCCGCGGGTAGCGCCTACGAGCAGTACTTC. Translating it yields CASSPPAGSAYEQYF.

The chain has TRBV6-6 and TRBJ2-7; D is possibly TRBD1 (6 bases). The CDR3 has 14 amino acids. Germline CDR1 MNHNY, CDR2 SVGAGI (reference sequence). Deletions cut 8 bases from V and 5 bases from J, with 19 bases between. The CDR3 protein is CASAPDSHYNEQYF. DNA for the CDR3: TGTGCCAGCGCCCCGGACAGCCATTACAACGAGCAGTACTTC.